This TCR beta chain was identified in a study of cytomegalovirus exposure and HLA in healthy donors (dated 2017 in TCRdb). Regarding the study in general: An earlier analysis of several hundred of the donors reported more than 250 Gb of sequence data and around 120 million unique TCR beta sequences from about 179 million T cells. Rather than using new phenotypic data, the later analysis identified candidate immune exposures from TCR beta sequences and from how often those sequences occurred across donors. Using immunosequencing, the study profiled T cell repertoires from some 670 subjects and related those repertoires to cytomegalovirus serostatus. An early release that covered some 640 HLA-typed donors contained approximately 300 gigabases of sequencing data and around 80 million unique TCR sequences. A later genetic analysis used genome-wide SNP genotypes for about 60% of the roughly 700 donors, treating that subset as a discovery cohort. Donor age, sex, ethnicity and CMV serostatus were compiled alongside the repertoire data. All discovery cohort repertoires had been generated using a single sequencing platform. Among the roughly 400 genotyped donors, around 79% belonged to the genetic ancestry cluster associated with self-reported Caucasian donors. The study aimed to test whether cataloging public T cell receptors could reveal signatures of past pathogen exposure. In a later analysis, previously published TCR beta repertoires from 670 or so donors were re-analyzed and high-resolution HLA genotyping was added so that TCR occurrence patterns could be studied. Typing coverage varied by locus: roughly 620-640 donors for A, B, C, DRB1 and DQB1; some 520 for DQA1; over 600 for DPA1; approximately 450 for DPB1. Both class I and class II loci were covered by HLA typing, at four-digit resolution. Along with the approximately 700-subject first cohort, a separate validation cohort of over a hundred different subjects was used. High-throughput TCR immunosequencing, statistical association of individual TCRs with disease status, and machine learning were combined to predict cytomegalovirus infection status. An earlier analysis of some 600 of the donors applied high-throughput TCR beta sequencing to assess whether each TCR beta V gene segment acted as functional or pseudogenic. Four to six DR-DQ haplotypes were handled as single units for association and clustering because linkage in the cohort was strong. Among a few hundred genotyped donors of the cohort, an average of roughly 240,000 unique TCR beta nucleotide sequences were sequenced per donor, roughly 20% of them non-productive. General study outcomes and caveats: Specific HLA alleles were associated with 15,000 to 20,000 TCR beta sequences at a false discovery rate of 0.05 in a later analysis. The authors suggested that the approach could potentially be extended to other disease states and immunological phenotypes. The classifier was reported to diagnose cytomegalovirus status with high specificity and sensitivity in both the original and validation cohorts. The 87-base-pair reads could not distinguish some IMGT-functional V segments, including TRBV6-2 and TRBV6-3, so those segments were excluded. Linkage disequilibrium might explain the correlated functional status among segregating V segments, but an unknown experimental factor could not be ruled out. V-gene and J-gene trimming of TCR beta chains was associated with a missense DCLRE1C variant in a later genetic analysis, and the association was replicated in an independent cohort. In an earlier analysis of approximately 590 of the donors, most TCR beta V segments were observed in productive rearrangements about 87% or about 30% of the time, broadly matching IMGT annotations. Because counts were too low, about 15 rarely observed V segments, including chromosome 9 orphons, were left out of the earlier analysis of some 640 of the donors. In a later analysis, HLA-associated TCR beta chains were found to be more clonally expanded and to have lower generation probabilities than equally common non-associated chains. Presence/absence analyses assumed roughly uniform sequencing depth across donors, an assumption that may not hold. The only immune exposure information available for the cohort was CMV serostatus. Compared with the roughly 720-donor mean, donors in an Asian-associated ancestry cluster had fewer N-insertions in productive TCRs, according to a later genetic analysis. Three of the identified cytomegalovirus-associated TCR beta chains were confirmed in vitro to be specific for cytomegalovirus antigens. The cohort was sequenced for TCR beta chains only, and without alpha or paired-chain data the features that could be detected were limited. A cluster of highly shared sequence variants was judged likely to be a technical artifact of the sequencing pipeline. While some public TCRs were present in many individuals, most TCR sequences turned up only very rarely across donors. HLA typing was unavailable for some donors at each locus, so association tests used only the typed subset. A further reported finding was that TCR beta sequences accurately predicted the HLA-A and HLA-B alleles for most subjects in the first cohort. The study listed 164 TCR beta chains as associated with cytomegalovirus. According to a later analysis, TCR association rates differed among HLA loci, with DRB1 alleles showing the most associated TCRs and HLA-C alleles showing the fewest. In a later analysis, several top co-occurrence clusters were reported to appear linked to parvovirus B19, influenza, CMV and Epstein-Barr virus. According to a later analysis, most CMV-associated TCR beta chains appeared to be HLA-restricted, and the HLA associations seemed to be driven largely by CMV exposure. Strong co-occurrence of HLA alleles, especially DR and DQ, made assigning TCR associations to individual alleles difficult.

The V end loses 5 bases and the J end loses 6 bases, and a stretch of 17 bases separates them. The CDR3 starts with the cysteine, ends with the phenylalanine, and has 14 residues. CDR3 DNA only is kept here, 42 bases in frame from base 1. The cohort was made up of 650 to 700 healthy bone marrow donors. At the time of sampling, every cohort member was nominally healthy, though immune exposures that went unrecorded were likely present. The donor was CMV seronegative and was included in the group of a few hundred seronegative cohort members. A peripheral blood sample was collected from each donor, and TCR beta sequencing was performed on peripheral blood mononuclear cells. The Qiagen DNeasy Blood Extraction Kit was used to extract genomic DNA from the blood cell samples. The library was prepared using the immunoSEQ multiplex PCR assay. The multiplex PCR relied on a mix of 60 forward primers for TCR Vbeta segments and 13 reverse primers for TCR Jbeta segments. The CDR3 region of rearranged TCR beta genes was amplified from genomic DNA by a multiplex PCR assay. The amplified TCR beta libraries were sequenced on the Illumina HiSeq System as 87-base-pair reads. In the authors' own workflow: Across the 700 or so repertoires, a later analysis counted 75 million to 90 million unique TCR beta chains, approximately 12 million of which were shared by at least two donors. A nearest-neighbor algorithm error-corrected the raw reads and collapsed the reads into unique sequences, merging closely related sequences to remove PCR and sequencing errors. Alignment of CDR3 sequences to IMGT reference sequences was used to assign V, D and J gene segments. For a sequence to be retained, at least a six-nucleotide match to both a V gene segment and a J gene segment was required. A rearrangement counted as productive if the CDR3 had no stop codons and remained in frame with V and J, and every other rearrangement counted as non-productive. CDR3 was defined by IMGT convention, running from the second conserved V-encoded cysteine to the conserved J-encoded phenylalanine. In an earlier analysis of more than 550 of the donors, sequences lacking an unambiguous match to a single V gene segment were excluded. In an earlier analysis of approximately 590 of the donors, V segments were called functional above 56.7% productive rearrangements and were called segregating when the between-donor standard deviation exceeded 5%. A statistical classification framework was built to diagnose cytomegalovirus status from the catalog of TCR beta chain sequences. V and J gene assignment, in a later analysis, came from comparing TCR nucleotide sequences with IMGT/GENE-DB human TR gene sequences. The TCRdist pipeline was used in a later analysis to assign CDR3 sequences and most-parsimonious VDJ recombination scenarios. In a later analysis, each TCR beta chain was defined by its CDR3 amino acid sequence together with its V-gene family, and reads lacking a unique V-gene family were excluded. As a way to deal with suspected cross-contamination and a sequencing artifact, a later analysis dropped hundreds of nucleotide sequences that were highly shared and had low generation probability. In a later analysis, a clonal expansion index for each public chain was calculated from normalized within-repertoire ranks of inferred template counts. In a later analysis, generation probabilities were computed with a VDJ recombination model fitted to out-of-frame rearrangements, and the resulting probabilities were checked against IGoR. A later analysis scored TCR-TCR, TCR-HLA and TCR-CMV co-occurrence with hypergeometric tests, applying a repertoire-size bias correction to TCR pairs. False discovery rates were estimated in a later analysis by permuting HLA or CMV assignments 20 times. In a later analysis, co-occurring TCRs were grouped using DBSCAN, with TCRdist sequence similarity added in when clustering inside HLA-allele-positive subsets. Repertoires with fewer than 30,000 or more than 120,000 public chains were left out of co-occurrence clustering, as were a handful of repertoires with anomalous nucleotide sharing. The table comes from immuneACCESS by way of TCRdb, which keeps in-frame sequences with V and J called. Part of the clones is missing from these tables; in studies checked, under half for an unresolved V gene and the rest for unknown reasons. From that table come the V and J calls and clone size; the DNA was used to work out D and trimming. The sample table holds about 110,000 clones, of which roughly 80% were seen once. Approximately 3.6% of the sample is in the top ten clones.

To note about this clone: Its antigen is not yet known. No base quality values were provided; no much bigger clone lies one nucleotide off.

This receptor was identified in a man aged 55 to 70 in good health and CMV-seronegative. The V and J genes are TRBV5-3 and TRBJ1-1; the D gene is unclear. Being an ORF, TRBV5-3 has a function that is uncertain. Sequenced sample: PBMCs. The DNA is TGTGCCAGAAGGTCCCTAGGACTTAGGCCTGAAGCTTTCTTT. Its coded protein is CARRSLGLRPEAFF.